The sequence of this T cell receptor beta chain was determined in a study of blood T cell repertoires in COVID-19. Study-wide context: Collection of acute and convalescent COVID-19 samples took place in the United States, Italy and Spain. PBMCs, B-cell-depleted T cells, or T cells provided the cDNA or gDNA that made up the material.

Profiling relied on immunoSEQ multiplex PCR, and the TCRdb table lists in-frame clones only, not all of them. Here the sample spans under 250,000 clones, around four fifths being singletons. CDR1 and CDR2 from the germline V gene are MNHEY and SVGAGI. The CDR3 covers 13 residues. The V end was cut by 6 bases, the J end by 2 bases, with 10 bases between. This TCR came from a woman aged 70 to 79 with active or convalescent COVID-19. The specimen was peripheral blood. The chain joins TRBV6-5 to TRBJ1-2, with a possible D match to TRBD1 (5 bases). Here the CDR3 reads CASRIPGNYGYTF. CDR3 DNA sequence: TGTGCCAGCAGGATTCCAGGGAACTATGGCTACACCTTC.